The entry below gives a single T cell receptor beta chain sequence along with its context. Its target is not known. This record belongs to a study of cytomegalovirus exposure and HLA in healthy donors. Overall study context: Earlier work reported 117 million unique TCR beta sequences from 150 million to 200 million T cells.

PCR employed 60 Vbeta and 13 Jbeta primers. Sequencing used immunoSEQ multiplex PCR; TCRdb keeps in-frame clones, though not all of them. The profile shows some 150,000 clones, approximately 79% of them singletons. The study, taken as a whole, reports: Later work associated roughly 17,000 TCR beta sequences with HLA alleles at 0.05 false discovery rate.

The CDR3 extends over 14 amino acids. Trimming removed 5 bases at V and 4 bases at J, with 15 bases between. Germline CDR1 LNHDA, CDR2 SQIVND (reference sequence). This chain connects TRBV19 to TRBJ2-7; D possibly corresponds to TRBD1 (6 bases). The TCR sequence derives from a woman in her twenties or thirties in good health and CMV-seronegative. The sequenced material came from PBMCs. Written as DNA, the CDR3 is TGTGCCAGTAGTCTTCAGGGGCCGATATACGAGCAGTACTTC. Translated, it gives CASSLQGPIYEQYF.